Shown below are 23 T cell receptor beta chains from a single sample sequenced in a study of T cells expressing NK-cell markers. TCRdb re-called the 5' RACE reads and catalogs CDR3 proteins one per entry, DNA excluded. This table holds some 440,000 distinct CDR3 sequences. The sequenced sample consisted of blood T cells: a sorted CD56 or NKG2C T cell subset, CD4+ or CD8+ T cells, or bulk PBMC T cells (not recorded which). The receptors were gathered from a woman aged 45-65 years in good health.

The rearrangement links TRBV3-1 to TRBJ1-1. This CDR3 is built from 15 residues. Per the germline V gene, CDR1 is LGHDT and CDR2 is YNNKEL (reference sequence). CDR3 sequence reads: CASSRSTALNTEAFF.

The gene calls are TRBV18 and TRBJ1-5; TCRdb proposes TRBD1, but this gene call is untestable without DNA. From germline, CDR1 is KGHSH and CDR2 LQKENI. The length of the CDR3 is 16 residues. The CDR3 loop reads CASSKRTGSDNQPQHF.

The V call is TRBV9, the J call TRBJ2-3; TCRdb's D gene call, TRBD2, goes unchecked for lack of DNA. This CDR3 region has 16 residues. CDR1 is SGDLS and CDR2 is YYNGEE in the germline V gene. This CDR3 reads CASSVATSGTSDTQYF.

V is TRBV6-1 and J is TRBJ2-5; TCRdb lists TRBD2, though no DNA is available to test this call. CDR1 and CDR2 from the germline V gene are MNHNS and SASEGT. This CDR3 is 16 amino acids long. CDR3 protein: CASSDMGTSKGETQYF.

The J gene is TRBJ1-1, the V gene TRBV4-1; TCRdb reports TRBD1, a call that lacks DNA to check it against. There are 17 residues in the CDR3. CDR1 MGHRA and CDR2 YSYEKL come from the germline V gene. The CDR3: CASSQGRLRRGRGEAFF.

The chain is built from TRBV7-9 and TRBJ2-2. Germline V gene lookup returns CDR1 SEHNR and CDR2 FQNEAQ (reference sequence). The CDR3 is 16 residues long. The CDR3 protein is CASSFRARADTGELFF.

This chain connects TRBV10-1 to TRBJ2-7; the TCRdb D gene call, TRBD2, has no DNA to confirm it. In germline, CDR1 is WNHNN, CDR2 SYGVQD (reference sequence). The CDR3 is 14 amino acids. CDR3 in amino acids: CASSEGGTTYEQYF.

The V gene is TRBV5-1, the J gene TRBJ2-1. Germline CDR1 is SGHRS and CDR2 is YFSETQ. The CDR3 is made up of 13 amino acids. CDR3 region: CASSPESYNEQFF.

The chain joins TRBV29-1 to TRBJ1-2; TCRdb gives TRBD1 as the D gene, but with no DNA this cannot be confirmed. In germline, CDR1 is SQVTM, CDR2 ANQGSEA. This CDR3 is built from 13 residues. This chain's CDR3 is CSARQGENYGYTF.

The CDR3 spells CASAERTTEAFF. The rearrangement links TRBV5-1 to TRBJ1-1; TCRdb's D gene call, TRBD1, goes unchecked for lack of DNA. The germline CDR1 and CDR2 sequences are SGHRS and YFSETQ. This CDR3 is 12 amino acids long. Based on the CDR3 plus reference TRBV5-1 and TRBJ1-1, the full variable domain is KAGVTQTPRYLIKTRGQQVTLSCSPISGHRSVSWYQQTPGQGLQFLFEYFSETQRNKGNFPGRFSGRQFSNSRSEMNVSTLELGDSALYLCASAERTTEAFFGQGTRLTVV.

The chain has TRBV20-1 and TRBJ1-2; TCRdb returns TRBD1, unconfirmable since there is no DNA. The CDR3 consists of 12 residues. Germline CDR1 DFQATT, CDR2 SNEGSKA (reference sequence). The CDR3: CSAQKGGYGYTF.

This sequence joins TRBV20-1 and TRBJ2-3; TCRdb reports TRBD1, a call that lacks DNA to check it against. The length of the CDR3 is 14 residues. Germline V gene data show CDR1 as DFQATT and CDR2 as SNEGSKA (reference sequence). CDR3 sequence: CSALLGQGPDTQYF.

The rearrangement links TRBV7-2 to TRBJ1-5; the TCRdb D gene call, TRBD1, has no DNA to confirm it. Germline loops: CDR1 SGHTA, CDR2 FQGNSA. The CDR3 spans 15 residues. CDR3: CASSLEGQGIEPQHF.

The V call is TRBV11-2, the J call TRBJ1-5; the TCRdb D gene call, TRBD1, has no DNA to confirm it. Looked up from germline, CDR1 is SGHAT and CDR2 is FQNNGV. The CDR3 loop spans 14 amino acids. CDR3 residues: CASSPPDPYQPQHF.

The chain joins TRBV20-1 to TRBJ1-1. The germline V gene encodes CDR1 DFQATT and CDR2 SNEGSKA (reference sequence). This CDR3 has 16 residues. CDR3 sequence: CSARDYSKGQRPEAFF.

The CDR3 here is CSAIPPRESTDTQYF. The gene calls are TRBV20-1 and TRBJ2-3; TCRdb gives TRBD1 as the D gene, but with no DNA this cannot be confirmed. Germline CDR1 reads DFQATT; CDR2 reads SNEGSKA (reference sequence). The CDR3 spans 15 residues.

The V and J genes are TRBV5-1 and TRBJ2-7; TCRdb's D gene call, TRBD1, goes unchecked for lack of DNA. CDR1 SGHRS and CDR2 YFSETQ come from the germline V gene. CDR3 length: 18 amino acids. The CDR3 is CASSLFLSGGSSSYEQYF.

The V and J genes are TRBV2 and TRBJ2-3; absent DNA, TCRdb's TRBD2 call cannot be checked. The CDR3 has 16 residues. Germline V CDR1 and CDR2: SNHLY, FYNNEI. CDR3 amino acids: CASRDPLRDATDTQYF.

The rearrangement uses TRBV18 and TRBJ1-5. CDR3 length: 14 amino acids. Per the germline V gene, CDR1 is KGHSH and CDR2 is LQKENI. CDR3 protein: CASSVENSNQPQHF.

V is TRBV4-2 and J is TRBJ1-1. CDR3 length: 14 residues. Germline loops: CDR1 LGHNA, CDR2 YNFKEQ. The CDR3 is CASSQNRVDTEAFF.

The chain links TRBV2 to TRBJ2-7; TCRdb names TRBD1, which stays unverified in the absence of DNA. The CDR3 extends over 15 amino acids. The V gene's germline CDR1 is SNHLY and CDR2 FYNNEI. The chain's CDR3 is CASQAPGTGNYEQYF.

The rearrangement uses TRBV6-6 and TRBJ2-1; TCRdb proposes TRBD2, but this gene call is untestable without DNA. CDR1 and CDR2 from the germline V gene are MNHNY and SVGAGI (reference sequence). The CDR3 covers 15 residues. This CDR3 reads CASTPSGRGQLGQFF.

V gene TRBV14 combines with J gene TRBJ2-1; without DNA, the TCRdb call of TRBD2 cannot be checked. The CDR3 is 15 residues long. Per the germline V gene, CDR1 is SGHDN and CDR2 is FVKESK. This CDR3 is CASSQDRLVRNEQFF.